Below, 24 T cell receptor beta chains from the same sample are listed, as sequenced in a study of graft-versus-host responses after intestinal transplantation. Using immunoSEQ multiplex PCR, the repertoire was profiled, and TCRdb retains in-frame clones only, with some absent. The table includes around 71,000 clones, roughly 94% detected once. Their antigens remain unidentified. Source: unstimulated CD8+ T cells sorted from spleen or lymph node cells, taken before intestinal transplant. The receptor source for this set is a human donor who received an intestinal transplant.

This clone was seen a handful of times. The V call is TRBV29-1, the J call TRBJ1-1; no firm D call. V dropped 6 bases and J dropped 3 bases, with 14 bases sitting between them. There are 13 residues in the CDR3. Per the germline V gene, CDR1 is SQVTM and CDR2 is ANQGSEA. This CDR3 reads CSVRDKRYTEAFF. CDR3 nucleotide sequence: TGCAGCGTCCGAGATAAAAGGTACACTGAAGCTTTCTTT. Full variable domain (remainder filled in from reference TRBV29-1 and TRBJ1-1): SAVISQKPSRDICQRGTSLTIQCQVDSQVTMMFWYRQQPGQSLTLIATANQGSEATYESGFVIDKFPISRPNLTFSTLTVSNMSPEDSSIYLCSVRDKRYTEAFFGQGTRLTVV.

The chain carries TRBV10-3 and TRBJ1-1; TRBD1 is a possible D gene (5 bases). Germline CDR1 and CDR2: ENHRY and SYGVKD. The CDR3 has 14 residues. Trimming removed 4 bases from V and 6 bases from J, with 15 bases in between. The CDR3 region is CAISAGTFVPEAFF. Here the CDR3 DNA reads TGTGCCATCAGTGCCGGGACTTTTGTCCCTGAAGCTTTCTTT.

CDR3 DNA: TGTGCCAGCAGCGGAGGTTCGACAGGGTGGTACAATGAGCAGTTCTTC. It translates to CASSGGSTGWYNEQFF. V and J are TRBV9 and TRBJ2-1; 7 nucleotides line up with TRBD1. Germline V CDR1 and CDR2: SGDLS, YYNGEE. The length of the CDR3 is 16 residues. V dropped 3 bases and J dropped 4; count of bases not matched to a gene: 10. Variable domain in full (rest from reference TRBV9 and TRBJ2-1): DSGVTQTPKHLITATGQRVTLRCSPRSGDLSVYWYQQSLDQGLQFLIQYYNGEERAKGNILERFSAQQFPDLHSELNLSSLELGDSALYFCASSGGSTGWYNEQFFGPGTRLTVL.

The rearrangement links TRBV30 to TRBJ1-2; possible D gene TRBD1, 6 bases. CDR3 length: 11 amino acids. Trimming took off 4 bases at V and 7 bases at J, with 10 bases between the two ends. CDR1 and CDR2 from the germline V gene are GTSNPN and SVGIG (reference sequence). CDR3 coding DNA: TGTGCCTGGATGGACAGCTTTGGCTACACCTTC. This codes for CAWMDSFGYTF.

The chain joins TRBV28 to TRBJ2-3; 7 nucleotides align to TRBD1. V dropped 6 bases and J dropped 3; count of bases not matched to a gene: 3. This CDR3 comprises 13 residues. Germline assignment: CDR1 MDHEN and CDR2 SYDVKM. This chain's CDR3 is CASRPGGTDTQYF. The CDR3 nucleotides read TGTGCCAGCAGACCAGGGGGAACAGATACGCAGTATTTT.

The gene calls are TRBV4-3 and TRBJ1-2; 10 positions match TRBD1. Germline CDR1 LGHNA, CDR2 YSLEER. This CDR3 region has 14 residues. The J segment lost 5 bases and the V segment lost 2 bases, leaving 2 bases of the junction unmatched. CDR3 sequence (DNA): TGCGCCAGCAGCCAACAGGGACAGGGGTATGGCTACACCTTC. This codes for CASSQQGQGYGYTF.

The rearrangement uses TRBV4-1 and TRBJ1-2, with 8 bases identical to TRBD1. After removal of 0 bases from V and 1 base from J, the junction contained 19 bases not matched to a gene. This CDR3 contains 21 residues. CDR1 and CDR2 from the germline V gene are MGHRA and YSYEKL. The CDR3 DNA reads as TGCGCCAGCAGCCAAGATCCGGTGGACAGGGCGATCAACACCGGTAACTATGGCTACACCTTC. Encoded protein: CASSQDPVDRAINTGNYGYTF.

This clone was seen once. The J gene is TRBJ2-3, the V gene TRBV5-6; D uncertain. Deletions cut 6 bases from V and 2 bases from J, with 16 bases between. This CDR3 has 15 amino acids. The germline CDR1 and CDR2 sequences are SGHDT and YYEEEE. DNA of the CDR3: TGTGCCAGCATAAACTGGGAATATGACACAGATACGCAGTATTTT. This gives the protein CASINWEYDTDTQYF.

CDR3: CASSPTSGKAYEQYF. DNA of the CDR3: TGTGCCAGCAGCCCCACTAGCGGAAAGGCCTACGAGCAGTACTTC. J is TRBJ2-7 and V is TRBV7-3; 8 bases are shared with TRBD2. Germline-derived CDR1 and CDR2 are SGHTA and FQGTGA. This CDR3 is built from 15 residues. Trimming cost V 5 bases and J 2 bases; bases outside gene matches: 8.

The chain joins TRBV27 to TRBJ2-7; 9 nucleotides align to TRBD1. From germline, CDR1 is MNHEY and CDR2 SMNVEV (reference sequence). CDR3 length equals 15 residues. Trimming cost V 0 bases and J 5 bases; bases outside gene matches: 5. CDR3 amino acids: CASSLSYRGLDEQYF. CDR3 nucleotides: TGTGCCAGCAGTTTATCGTACAGGGGGCTCGACGAGCAGTACTTC.

The sample holds a few counts of this clone. J is TRBJ2-2 and V is TRBV6-9; 12 bases are a match to TRBD2. The ends lost 3 bases at V and 4 bases at J; junction bases unmatched: 3. This CDR3 comprises 16 residues. The germline CDR1 and CDR2 sequences are MNHGY and SVAAGI. In DNA, the CDR3 is TGTGCCAGCAGTTACTCGACTAGCGGGAGCACCGGGGAGCTGTTTTTT. It yields the protein CASSYSTSGSTGELFF.

This chain links TRBV4-1 with TRBJ2-7, with TRBD2 matching 14 bases. V lost 0 bases and J lost 6; bases outside the gene matches: 4. Per germline, CDR1 MGHRA and CDR2 YSYEKL. CDR3 length equals 16 residues. CDR3 in amino acids: CASSQEPGLAGVEQYF. The CDR3 coding sequence is TGCGCCAGCAGCCAAGAACCGGGACTAGCGGGAGTCGAGCAGTACTTC.

The V gene is TRBV9, the J gene TRBJ1-1; 8 positions agree with TRBD1. CDR1 SGDLS and CDR2 YYNGEE come from the germline V gene. Germline trimming cut 0 bases from V and 0 bases from J; bases unmatched to any gene: 1. CDR3 length: 15 amino acids. The CDR3 DNA follows: TGTGCCAGCAGCGTAGGGGGACAGGTGAACACTGAAGCTTTCTTT. It encodes CASSVGGQVNTEAFF.

The V and J genes are TRBV5-1 and TRBJ1-2; 9 bases line up with TRBD1. V shed 4 bases and J 4 bases; nucleotides not matched to a gene: 5. The CDR3 has 14 amino acids. Germline V gene lookup returns CDR1 SGHRS and CDR2 YFSETQ. Here the CDR3 reads CASSPGQGPYGYTF. As DNA, the CDR3 is TGCGCCAGCAGCCCGGGACAGGGCCCCTATGGCTACACCTTC.

The gene calls are TRBV6-5 and TRBJ2-2; 11 nucleotides line up with TRBD2. The CDR3 spans 16 residues. Germline V gives CDR1 MNHEY, CDR2 SVGAGI. The trim removed 4 bases at V and 1 base at J, leaving 2 bases unmatched. CDR3 protein: CASSWGTSGNTGELFF. The CDR3 DNA reads as TGTGCCAGCAGTTGGGGGACTAGCGGGAACACCGGGGAGCTGTTTTTT.

The chain employs TRBV9 and TRBJ1-4, with D possibly matching TRBD1 (6 bases). V lost 0 bases and J lost 11, with 17 bases in between. This CDR3 is built from 15 residues. CDR1 and CDR2 (germline): SGDLS, YYNGEE. The CDR3 DNA reads as TGTGCCAGCAGCGTAGGTGGGGGCAGGGGAGAGAAACTGTTTTTT. This sequence encodes CASSVGGGRGEKLFF.

V usage is TRBV27 and J usage is TRBJ2-5, with D possibly TRBD2 on 5 matching bases. The CDR3 sequence is 14 residues long. Germline loops: CDR1 MNHEY, CDR2 SMNVEV (reference sequence). Trimming removed 6 bases at V and 4 bases at J, with 15 bases between. The CDR3: CASRAALVLETQYF. In DNA, the CDR3 is TGTGCCAGCAGGGCCGCACTAGTCTTAGAGACCCAGTACTTC.

V is TRBV27 and J is TRBJ1-1; D possibly corresponds to TRBD1 (5 bases). Germline values: CDR1 MNHEY, CDR2 SMNVEV (reference sequence). Trimming removed 0 bases at V and 0 bases at J, with 14 bases between. The length of the CDR3 is 17 residues. CDR3 loop: CASSLSPGGEVNTEAFF. For the CDR3, the DNA is TGTGCCAGCAGTTTATCCCCGGGAGGGGAGGTGAACACTGAAGCTTTCTTT.

This clone came up once. The V call is TRBV4-1, the J call TRBJ1-1, with 7 bases aligning to TRBD1. Germline V gives CDR1 MGHRA, CDR2 YSYEKL. V gave up 6 bases and J gave up 5 bases; unmatched junction bases: 9. The CDR3 spans 14 residues. The CDR3 loop is CASSLRQGATEAFF. DNA for the CDR3: TGCGCCAGCAGTCTCAGACAGGGAGCGACTGAAGCTTTCTTT.

This clone showed up just once. The chain links TRBV5-1 to TRBJ2-3; D gene uncertain. V dropped 1 base and J dropped 2 bases, with 8 bases sitting between them. The CDR3 contains 14 residues. CDR1 is SGHRS and CDR2 is YFSETQ in the germline V gene. CDR3: CASSLWRYTDTQYF. The CDR3, as DNA: TGCGCCAGCAGCTTGTGGCGGTACACAGATACGCAGTATTTT.

This clone was recorded once. The DNA of the CDR3 is TGTGCCAGCAGCCAAGTGTCCGATAGTTGGAATGAGCAGTTCTTC. Its translation: CASSQVSDSWNEQFF. The chain links TRBV4-2 to TRBJ2-1; D is unresolved. The CDR3 extends over 15 amino acids. With 1 base removed from V and 7 bases from J, the gap between germline ends came to 14 bases. CDR1 and CDR2 from the germline V gene are LGHNA and YNFKEQ.

The chain combines TRBV5-1 with TRBJ2-7; 9 bases line up with TRBD1. The germline gives CDR1 SGHRS, CDR2 YFSETQ. The CDR3 runs 15 residues. J gave up 4 bases and V 2 bases, and 7 bases lay outside the gene matches. CDR3 sequence reads: CASSLTPGTGYEQYF. In nucleotides, the CDR3 is TGCGCCAGCAGCTTAACACCTGGGACAGGGTACGAGCAGTACTTC.

This clone is labeled medium-sized. The chain recombines TRBV7-9 with TRBJ2-3, with D uncertain. This CDR3 is built from 12 residues. Germline CDR1 and CDR2: SEHNR and FQNEAQ (reference sequence). Trimming removed 1 base from V and 1 base from J, with 0 bases in between. CDR3: CASSLGTDTQYF. CDR3 sequence (DNA): TGTGCCAGCAGCTTAGGCACAGATACGCAGTATTTT.

The chain recombines TRBV6-5 with TRBJ1-6, with D possibly being TRBD1 (5 bases). The CDR3 loop spans 14 amino acids. Between the trimmed V and J ends, which lost 2 bases and 10 bases, there was a span of 12 bases. The germline V gene encodes CDR1 MNHEY and CDR2 SVGAGI. CDR3 region: CASSYGGRGSPLHF. CDR3 coding DNA: TGTGCCAGCAGTTACGGGGGGAGAGGGTCACCCCTCCACTTT.